This TCR beta chain is drawn from a study of cytomegalovirus exposure and HLA in healthy donors. 13 Jbeta primers and 60 Vbeta primers were used for the PCR. The data were produced by immunoSEQ multiplex PCR, yet TCRdb's version contains in-frame clones alone and is incomplete. The table lists about 180,000 clones, about two thirds of them singletons. Trimming took 4 bases from V and 8 from J; bases not matched to a gene: 3. CDR1 is SNHLY, CDR2 FYNNEI, per germline. The CDR3 length is 13 residues. The material sequenced was PBMCs. This receptor was taken from a human donor in good health. This rearrangement joins TRBV2 to TRBJ2-1, with 9 bases aligning to TRBD1. CDR3: CASSGDREDEQFF. The CDR3 coding sequence is TGTGCCAGCAGTGGGGACAGGGAGGATGAGCAGTTCTTC.